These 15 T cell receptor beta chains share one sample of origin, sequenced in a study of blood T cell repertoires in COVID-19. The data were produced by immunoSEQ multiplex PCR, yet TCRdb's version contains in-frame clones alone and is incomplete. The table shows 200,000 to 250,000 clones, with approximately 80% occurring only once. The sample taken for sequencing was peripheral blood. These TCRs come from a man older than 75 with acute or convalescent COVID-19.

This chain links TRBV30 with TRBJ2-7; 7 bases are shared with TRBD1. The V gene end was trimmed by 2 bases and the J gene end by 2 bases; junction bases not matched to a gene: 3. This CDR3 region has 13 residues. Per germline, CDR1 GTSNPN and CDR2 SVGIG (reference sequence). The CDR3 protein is CAWSPGQTYEQYF. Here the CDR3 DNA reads TGTGCCTGGAGTCCGGGACAGACCTACGAGCAGTACTTC.

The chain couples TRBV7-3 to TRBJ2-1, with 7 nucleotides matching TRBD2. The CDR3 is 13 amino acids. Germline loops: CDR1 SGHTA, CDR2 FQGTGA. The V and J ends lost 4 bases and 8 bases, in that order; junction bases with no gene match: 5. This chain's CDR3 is CASSWGTTHEQFF. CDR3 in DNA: TGTGCCAGCAGCTGGGGGACTACCCATGAGCAGTTCTTC. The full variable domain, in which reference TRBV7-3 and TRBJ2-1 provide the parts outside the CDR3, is GAGVSQTPSNKVTEKGKYVELRCDPISGHTALYWYRQSLGQGPEFLIYFQGTGAADDSGLPNDRFFAVRPEGSVSTLKIQRTERGDSAVYLCASSWGTTHEQFFGPGTRLTVL.

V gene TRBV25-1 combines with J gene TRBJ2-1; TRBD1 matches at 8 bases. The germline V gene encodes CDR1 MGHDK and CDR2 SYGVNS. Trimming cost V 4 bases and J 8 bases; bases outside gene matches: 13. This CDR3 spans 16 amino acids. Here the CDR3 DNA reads TGTGCCAGCAGTGGCGGTTACAGGGGGTCAAGGGATGAGCAGTTCTTC. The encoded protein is CASSGGYRGSRDEQFF.

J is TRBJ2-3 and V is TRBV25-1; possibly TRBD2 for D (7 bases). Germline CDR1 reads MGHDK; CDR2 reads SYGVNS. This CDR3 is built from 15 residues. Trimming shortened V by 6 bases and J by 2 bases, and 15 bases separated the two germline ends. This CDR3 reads CASRGGLAVTDTQYF. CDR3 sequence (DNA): TGTGCCAGCAGGGGGGGGCTAGCGGTCACAGATACGCAGTATTTT.

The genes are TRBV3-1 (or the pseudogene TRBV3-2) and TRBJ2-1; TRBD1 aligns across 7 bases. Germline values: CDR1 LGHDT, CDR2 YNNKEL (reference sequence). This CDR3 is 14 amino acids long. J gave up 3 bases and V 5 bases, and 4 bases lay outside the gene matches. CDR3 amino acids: CASSSRDSYNEQFF. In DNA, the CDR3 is TGTGCCAGCAGCAGCCGGGACAGCTACAATGAGCAGTTCTTC.

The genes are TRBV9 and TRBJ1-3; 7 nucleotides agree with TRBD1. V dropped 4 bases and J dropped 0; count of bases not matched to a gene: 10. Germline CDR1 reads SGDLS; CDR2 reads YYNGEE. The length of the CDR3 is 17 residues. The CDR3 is CASSPAGTANSGNTIYF. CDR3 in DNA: TGTGCCAGCAGCCCAGCCGGGACAGCAAACTCTGGAAACACCATATATTTT.

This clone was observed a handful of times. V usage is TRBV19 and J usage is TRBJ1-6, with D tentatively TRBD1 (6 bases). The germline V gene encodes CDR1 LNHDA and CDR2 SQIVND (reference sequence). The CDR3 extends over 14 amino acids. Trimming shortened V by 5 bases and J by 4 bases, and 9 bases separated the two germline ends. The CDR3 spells CASSRQEYNSPLHF. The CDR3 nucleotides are TGTGCCAGTAGTCGACAGGAATATAATTCACCCCTCCACTTT.

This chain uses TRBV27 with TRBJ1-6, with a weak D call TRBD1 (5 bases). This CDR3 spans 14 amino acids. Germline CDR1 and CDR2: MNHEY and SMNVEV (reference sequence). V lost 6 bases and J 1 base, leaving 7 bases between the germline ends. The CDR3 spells CASRGQSYNSPLHF. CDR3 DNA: TGTGCCAGCAGGGGGCAATCCTATAATTCACCCCTCCACTTT.

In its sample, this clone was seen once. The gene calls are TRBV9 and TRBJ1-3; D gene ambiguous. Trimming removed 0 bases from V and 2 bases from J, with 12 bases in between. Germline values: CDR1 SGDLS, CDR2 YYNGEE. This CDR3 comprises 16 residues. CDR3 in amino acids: CASSVATGNAGNTIYF. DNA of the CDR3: TGTGCCAGCAGCGTAGCTACGGGGAACGCTGGAAACACCATATATTTT.

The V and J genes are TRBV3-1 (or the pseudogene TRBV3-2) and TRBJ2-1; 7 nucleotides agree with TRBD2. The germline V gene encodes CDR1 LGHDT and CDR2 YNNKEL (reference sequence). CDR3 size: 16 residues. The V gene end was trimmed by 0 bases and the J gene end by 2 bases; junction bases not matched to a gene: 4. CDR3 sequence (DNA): TGTGCCAGCAGCCAAGAGGGGACTATAACCTACAATGAGCAGTTCTTC. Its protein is CASSQEGTITYNEQFF.

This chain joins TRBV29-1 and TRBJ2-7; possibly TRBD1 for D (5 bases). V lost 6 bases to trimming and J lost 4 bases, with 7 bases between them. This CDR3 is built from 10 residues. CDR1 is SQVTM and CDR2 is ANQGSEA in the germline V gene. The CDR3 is CSVTEYEQYF. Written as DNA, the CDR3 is TGCAGCGTGACAGAGTACGAGCAGTACTTC.

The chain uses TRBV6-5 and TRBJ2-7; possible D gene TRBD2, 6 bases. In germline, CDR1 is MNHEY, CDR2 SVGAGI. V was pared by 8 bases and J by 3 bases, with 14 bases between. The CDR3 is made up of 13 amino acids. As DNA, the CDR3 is TGTGCCAGCCTACCCGGGAGTTTCTACGAGCAGTACTTC. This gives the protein CASLPGSFYEQYF.

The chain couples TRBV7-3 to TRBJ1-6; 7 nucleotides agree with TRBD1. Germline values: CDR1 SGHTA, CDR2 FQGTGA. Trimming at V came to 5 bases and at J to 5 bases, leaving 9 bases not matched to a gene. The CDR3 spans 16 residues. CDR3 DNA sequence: TGTGCCAGCAGCCTATATAACAGGGGTGATAATTCACCCCTCCACTTT. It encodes CASSLYNRGDNSPLHF.

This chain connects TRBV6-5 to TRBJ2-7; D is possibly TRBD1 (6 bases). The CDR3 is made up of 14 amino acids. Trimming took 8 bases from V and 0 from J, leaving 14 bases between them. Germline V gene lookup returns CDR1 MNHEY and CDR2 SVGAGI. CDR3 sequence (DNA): TGTGCCAGCCGGACAGTTTTCAGCTCCTACGAGCAGTACTTC. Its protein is CASRTVFSSYEQYF.

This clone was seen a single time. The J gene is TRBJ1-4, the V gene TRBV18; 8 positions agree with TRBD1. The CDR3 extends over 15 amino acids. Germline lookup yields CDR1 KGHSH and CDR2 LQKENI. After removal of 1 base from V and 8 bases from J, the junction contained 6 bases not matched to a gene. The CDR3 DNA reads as TGTGCCAGCTCACCACAGGACAGGGCAGGAGAAAAACTGTTTTTT. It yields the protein CASSPQDRAGEKLFF.